The rows below give T cell receptor beta chains drawn from one sample of a study of blood T cell repertoires in COVID-19. Repertoires were generated with immunoSEQ multiplex PCR, while TCRdb's copy carries only in-frame clones and drops some. The profile covers roughly 150,000 clones, with around 82% appearing a single time and roughly 3.9% taken by the ten largest. The sequencing sample was made of PBMCs or T cells enriched from blood (not recorded which). The receptors here all came from a man aged 50-60 years in a cohort exposed to, infected with or recovered from COVID-19 (not recorded which). CDR3s include the opening cysteine and the closing phenylalanine or tryptophan. A D gene is named only where the DNA matches it firmly. Some rows mark clone size as missing; the rest say once, few, many or name a class of expanded clone.

v_gene	abundance	j_gene	d_gene	CDR3nt	CDR3aa
TRBV27	-	TRBJ1-2	-	TGTGCCAGCAGTTTATATCCCCAGGGGACTGGCTACACCTTC	CASSLYPQGTGYTF
TRBV18	-	TRBJ2-7	-	TGTGCCAGCTCACCATTTACCGGGAGCATAAACGAGCAGTACTTC	CASSPFTGSINEQYF
TRBV6-5	-	TRBJ2-1	TRBD1	TGTGCCAGCAGGGGGACAGGGGGCAACTACAATGAGCAGTTCTTC	CASRGTGGNYNEQFF
TRBV18	-	TRBJ2-1	TRBD1	TGTGCCAGCTCTCCCCTGACAGGGGCCCGGGAGCAGTTCTTC	CASSPLTGAREQFF
TRBV30	-	TRBJ1-4	-	TGTGCCTGGAGCTCGGGAGGAAAGGGTGGTCCAACTAATGAAAAACTGTTTTTT	CAWSSGGKGGPTNEKLFF
TRBV6-2/TRBV6-3	-	TRBJ1-2	TRBD1	TGTGCCAGCAGTTACTCTGGGACAGGGATTGATGGCTACACCTTC	CASSYSGTGIDGYTF
TRBV11-2	-	TRBJ1-2	-	TGTGCCAGCAGCGCGAAAGGAGGGGTTAACTATGGCTACACCTTC	CASSAKGGVNYGYTF
TRBV9	-	TRBJ1-6	-	TGTGCCAGCAGCGAGTCCGGGAATAATTCACCCCTCCACTTT	CASSESGNNSPLHF
TRBV6-5	-	TRBJ1-2	-	TGTGCCAGCAGTTTGGCAGGGGCGTCCGGCTACACCTTC	CASSLAGASGYTF
TRBV7-6	-	TRBJ2-7	-	TGTGCCAGCAGCTTAGCACCGGGCTACGAGCAGTACTTC	CASSLAPGYEQYF
TRBV27	once	TRBJ2-7	-	TGTGCCAGCAGTTCCCGCTTGGAGTATCCCTACGAGCAGTACTTC	CASSSRLEYPYEQYF
TRBV4-2	once	TRBJ2-1	-	TGTGCCAGCAGCCAAGTAGGCCGACAGGACAATGAGCAGTTCTTC	CASSQVGRQDNEQFF
TRBV29-1	-	TRBJ1-2	-	TGCAGCGTTGCCTTGGGGCAGGGTTATGGCTACACCTTC	CSVALGQGYGYTF
TRBV6-5	-	TRBJ1-1	-	TGTGCCAGCAGGGGAAACACAGGGTACACTGAAGCTTTCTTT	CASRGNTGYTEAFF
TRBV7-2	-	TRBJ2-5	TRBD2	TGTGCCAGCAGCTTGGCCCTTAGCGGGGAAGAGACCCAGTACTTC	CASSLALSGEETQYF
TRBV10-3	-	TRBJ2-7	TRBD1	TGTGCCATCAGTAGGACAGGTAACGAGCAGTACTTC	CAISRTGNEQYF
TRBV27	-	TRBJ2-5	-	TGTGCCAGCTCCGTTCGCCCGGCGGAGCAAGAGACCCAGTACTTC	CASSVRPAEQETQYF
TRBV6-5	-	TRBJ2-1	TRBD2	TGTGCCAGCAGCTCAGGACTAGCGGGATACAATGAGCAGTTCTTC	CASSSGLAGYNEQFF
TRBV4-1	-	TRBJ2-5	-	TGCGCCAGCAGCCAAGACCCAGCGGTACCCGCGACCCAGTACTTC	CASSQDPAVPATQYF
TRBV25-1	-	TRBJ2-7	-	TGTGCCAGCAGTGAATATTGGGGGGATGAGCAGTACTTC	CASSEYWGDEQYF
TRBV28	-	TRBJ1-1	-	TGTGCCAGCAGTATCCCGAACAGGGTAGCTGAAGCTTTCTTT	CASSIPNRVAEAFF
TRBV28	-	TRBJ1-5	-	TGTGCCAGCAGCCCCGGTAGGGGCTACGGTAATCAGCCCCAGCATTTT	CASSPGRGYGNQPQHF
TRBV7-8	few	TRBJ1-5	TRBD1	TGTGCCAGCAGCTTGGACCCGGGACAGACAGCTGGCATATCGCCCCAGCATTTT	CASSLDPGQTAGISPQHF
TRBV19	-	TRBJ2-3	-	TGTGCCAGTAGTATACAAGACAGCTACACAGATACGCAGTATTTT	CASSIQDSYTDTQYF
TRBV27	-	TRBJ2-4	-	TGTGCCAGCCGGTTCGGTCAATCAAACATTCAGTACTTC	CASRFGQSNIQYF
TRBV10-1	-	TRBJ2-7	-	TGCGCCAGCAGTGATTTCGGGTCCTACGAGCAGTACTTC	CASSDFGSYEQYF
TRBV28	-	TRBJ1-3	-	TGTGCCAGCAGTTCCCATCTCATGACAGTTGTAAACACCATATATTTT	CASSSHLMTVVNTIYF
TRBV7-2	-	TRBJ1-2	-	TGTGCCAGCAGCTTGAGGGGGTCCCTTGGGAGCGGCTACACCTTC	CASSLRGSLGSGYTF
TRBV27	-	TRBJ2-7	-	TGTGCCAGCAAAGAGGGCAACTACGAGCAGTACTTC	CASKEGNYEQYF
TRBV7-6	-	TRBJ2-7	TRBD2	TGTGCCAGCAGCTTAGCGGCTAGCGGGACCTCCTACGAGCAGTACTTC	CASSLAASGTSYEQYF
TRBV10-2	-	TRBJ2-7	TRBD1	TGCGCCAGCAGTGGACAGGGGAAAGGCTCCTACGAGCAGTACTTC	CASSGQGKGSYEQYF
TRBV19	-	TRBJ2-5	TRBD2	TGTGCCAGTGCGCTAGCGGGAGCAGAGACCCAGTACTTC	CASALAGAETQYF
TRBV18	-	TRBJ1-1	TRBD1	TGTGCCAGCTCACCATCACAGGGGGACACTGAAGCTTTCTTT	CASSPSQGDTEAFF
TRBV7-3	-	TRBJ2-1	TRBD2	TGTGCCAGCAGCTCGGGACTAGACAATGAGCAGTTCTTC	CASSSGLDNEQFF
TRBV5-1	-	TRBJ1-6	-	TGCGCCAGCAGCGACGCAGGGGTCTCCTATAATTCACCCCTCCACTTT	CASSDAGVSYNSPLHF
TRBV6-5	few	TRBJ1-6	TRBD1	TGTGCCAGCCACGGACAGGGGTATCATTCACCCCTCCACTTT	CASHGQGYHSPLHF
TRBV19	-	TRBJ1-2	TRBD1	TGTGCCAGTAGTGCTGGACAGGGTTACGGCTACACCTTC	CASSAGQGYGYTF
TRBV19	-	TRBJ2-5	-	TGTGCCAGTAGCCTAGCGCCGTACCAAGAGACCCAGTACTTC	CASSLAPYQETQYF
TRBV27	-	TRBJ2-5	-	TGTGCCAGCAGATCCGGGAACCAAGAGACCCAGTACTTC	CASRSGNQETQYF
TRBV6-5	-	TRBJ2-1	-	TGTGCCAGCACCCCCTCGATCGGGGACTACAATGAGCAGTTCTTC	CASTPSIGDYNEQFF
TRBV9	-	TRBJ1-2	-	TGTGCCAGCAGCGTAGGTCAGGACTATGGCTACACCTTC	CASSVGQDYGYTF
TRBV7-9	-	TRBJ2-3	TRBD1	TGTGCCAGCAGCCGGGACAGGGGGCAATCAGATACGCAGTATTTT	CASSRDRGQSDTQYF
TRBV14	-	TRBJ1-1	-	TGTGCCAGCAGCCAAATGACAGGGAACACTGAAGCTTTCTTT	CASSQMTGNTEAFF
TRBV19	-	TRBJ1-4	-	TGTGCCAGTAGGAGACAGGAAGGGGCTAATGAAAAACTGTTTTTT	CASRRQEGANEKLFF
TRBV29-1	-	TRBJ1-4	-	TGCAGCGTTACACAGACAACTAATGAAAAACTGTTTTTT	CSVTQTTNEKLFF
TRBV9	-	TRBJ1-2	TRBD1	TGTGCCAGCAGCGCCAGACAGGGCTCTAACTATGGCTACACCTTC	CASSARQGSNYGYTF
TRBV28	-	TRBJ1-2	TRBD1	TGTGCCAGCAGGACAGGGGCGGGAAACTATGGCTACACCTTC	CASRTGAGNYGYTF